The text below deals with one T cell receptor beta chain. Some clones are missing from TCRdb's copy, which holds only in-frame ones; the method was immunoSEQ multiplex PCR. Of some 85,000 clones in the sample, roughly nine tenths were seen once. The CDR3 covers 14 residues. Germline V gives CDR1 MNHEY, CDR2 SVGAGI. The ends were cut back, 5 bases at V and 2 bases at J, with 12 bases in the middle. This sample is drawn from a study of blood T cell repertoires in COVID-19. About the study: Samples representing acute and convalescent COVID-19 were sourced from the United States, Italy and Spain. Sources were T cells, B-cell-depleted T cells, or PBMCs; the material itself was cDNA or gDNA.

The sample taken for sequencing was peripheral blood. The chain has TRBV6-5 and TRBJ1-1; possibly TRBD1 for D (5 bases). The sequence derives from a man aged 50 to 60 with acute or convalescent COVID-19. The CDR3 sequence is CASSHVGGNTEAFF. CDR3 DNA sequence: TGTGCCAGCAGTCACGTCGGGGGAAACACTGAAGCTTTCTTT.